Listed here are 11 T cell receptor beta chains from one sample, sequenced in a study of monozygotic twins with inflammatory bowel disease. TCRdb derives one entry per CDR3 protein from the 5' RACE reads, leaving out DNA. The table lists approximately 400,000 distinct CDR3 sequences, with about 2.3% in the top ten. The specimen was blood. These receptors were taken from a human donor with ulcerative colitis or Crohn's disease, or a healthy co-twin of an affected twin (not recorded which).

The rearrangement joins TRBV18 to TRBJ1-4; TCRdb reports TRBD1, a call that lacks DNA to check it against. The CDR3 has 15 residues. The V gene's germline CDR1 is KGHSH and CDR2 LQKENI. Here the CDR3 reads CASSPGTASNEKLFF.

The chain has TRBV15 and TRBJ2-6; with no DNA, the TCRdb D assignment of TRBD1 cannot be verified. Per germline, CDR1 LNHNV and CDR2 YYDKDF (reference sequence). This CDR3 is built from 17 residues. CDR3: CATSSNYRPSGANVLTF.

The chain recombines TRBV7-2 with TRBJ2-7. The germline V gene encodes CDR1 SGHTA and CDR2 FQGNSA. CDR3 length: 12 residues. The CDR3 region is CASSTLKGEQYF.

The chain uses TRBV29-1 and TRBJ2-5; there is no DNA to check the TCRdb D call of TRBD2. The CDR3 loop spans 14 amino acids. Per germline, CDR1 SQVTM and CDR2 ANQGSEA. This CDR3 reads CSVDKREMGETQYF.

The CDR3 reads CASSSPDRVGYNEQFF. The rearrangement links TRBV7-8 to TRBJ2-1; lacking DNA, the TRBD1 call made by TCRdb goes unchecked. The germline V gene has CDR1 SGHVS and CDR2 FQNEAQ. The CDR3 has 16 residues.

The V call is TRBV7-2, the J call TRBJ1-2; TCRdb's D gene call, TRBD1, goes unchecked for lack of DNA. This CDR3 region has 14 residues. Germline CDR1 and CDR2: SGHTA and FQGNSA. CDR3 amino acids: CASSSDRGLYGYTF.

The chain links TRBV5-4 to TRBJ2-7. This CDR3 spans 12 amino acids. CDR1 is SGHNT and CDR2 is YYREEE in the germline V gene (reference sequence). This CDR3 reads CASSLDRYEQYF.

The gene calls are TRBV28 and TRBJ1-3. The germline V gene has CDR1 MDHEN and CDR2 SYDVKM. The CDR3 totals 14 residues. The CDR3 reads CASSTDNVRNTIYF.

J is TRBJ2-7 and V is TRBV24-1; TCRdb proposes TRBD1, but this gene call is untestable without DNA. CDR3 length: 13 amino acids. The V gene's germline CDR1 is KGHDR and CDR2 SFDVKD. Here the CDR3 reads CATNPDRSHEQYF.

This rearrangement joins TRBV7-2 to TRBJ1-6; TCRdb's assignment of TRBD1 cannot be checked, as there is no DNA. Germline V gene lookup returns CDR1 SGHTA and CDR2 FQGNSA. The CDR3 is 17 amino acids. CDR3 amino acids: CASSLGGASSYNSPLHF.

This chain links TRBV3-1 with TRBJ2-7; TCRdb calls TRBD2, which cannot be checked without DNA. The CDR3 has 14 amino acids. Germline V gene data show CDR1 as LGHDT and CDR2 as YNNKEL (reference sequence). The chain's CDR3 is CASSQVGRLYEQYF.